Here is one T cell receptor (beta chain) with its context. Graves' hyperthyroidism was deemed stable given no ophthalmopathy progression within 18 months. Exclusions: uncontrolled infection, other autoimmune disease, pregnancy, lactation. Extraction of PBMCs used roughly 9.3 ml of fresh peripheral blood. Amplification yielded TCR beta CDR3 regions, with RNA transcripts as the source. The HTBI primer set was used in a first-round RT-PCR of the TCR CDR3. TCRdb called the multiplex PCR reads again in MiXCR, with one record for every CDR3 protein. The data contain roughly 720,000 distinct CDR3 sequences, 17% of them singletons. The sample belongs to a study of T cells in Graves' hyperthyroidism and ophthalmopathy. This CDR3 is 11 amino acids long. In germline, CDR1 is SQVTM, CDR2 ANQGSEA. Trimming pared 2 bases from V and 5 bases from J, leaving 7 bases between.

The sample was blood. The TCR comes from a man in his fifties or sixties with Graves' hyperthyroidism. The chain recombines TRBV29-1 with TRBJ2-7; D assignment may be TRBD1 or TRBD2 (5 bases each). CDR3 nucleotide sequence: TGCAGCGTTGAAAGGGACCACGAGCAGTACTTC. It translates to CSVERDHEQYF.